The clone carrying this T cell receptor beta chain has at least ten counts. The antigen remains undetermined. The sample comes from a study of T cells after yellow fever vaccination. Broader study findings: The secondary T-cell response peaked on day 5, not day 15, but was weaker.

Conversion of TCR transcripts into cDNA relied on 5'RACE template switching, which added a universal primer site and UMIs. Each CDR3 protein gets one entry after TCRdb re-called the 5' RACE reads with MiXCR. Here the sample spans 300,000 or so distinct CDR3 sequences, approximately 8% being singletons. In germline, CDR1 is SSHAT, CDR2 FNYEAQ (reference sequence). The CDR3 length is 13 residues. V was pared by 0 bases and J by 2 bases, with 4 bases between. This clonotype was sampled from a man in his late teens or twenties who received the YFV17D yellow fever vaccine. The sample here was CD4+ T cells sorted from PBMCs, taken 5 days after the yellow fever booster vaccination. This chain links TRBV7-7 with TRBJ2-5; no clear D. CDR3 nucleotide sequence: TGTGCCAGCAGCTTAGCCGATCAAGAGACCCAGTACTTC. As protein: CASSLADQETQYF. Full variable domain (missing parts from reference TRBV7-7 and TRBJ2-5): GAGVSQSPRYKVTKRGQDVTLRCDPISSHATLYWYQQALGQGPEFLTYFNYEAQPDKSGLPSDRFSAERPEGSISTLTIQRTEQRDSAMYRCASSLADQETQYFGPGTRLLVL.